This T cell receptor beta chain was observed in a study of CD8+ T cells in alopecia areata. This clone was seen only a few times. Its cognate antigen is unknown. V was shortened by 3 bases and J by 4 bases, with 5 bases between the two germline ends. CDR1 and CDR2 from the germline V gene are SGHVS and FQNEAQ. The CDR3 length is 12 residues. Study findings and constraints: Clonality was higher in lesional than normal scalp, especially in alopecia totalis/universalis.

Extracted RNA was reverse transcribed into cDNA, the sequencing template. Only in-frame clones appear in the TCRdb table, and some are missing; sequencing was by immunoSEQ multiplex PCR. Among 100,000 to 150,000 clones, 55% to 65% were seen once, and the ten largest hold approximately 3%. Cell sorting on a FACSAria was used to separate CD4+ and CD8+ T cells from the PBMCs. The sequenced sample consisted of CD4+ T cells sorted from blood. The sequence was collected from a human donor in good health. This chain connects TRBV7-8 to TRBJ2-3, with D hard to call. For the CDR3, the DNA is TGTGCCAGCAGCTTTATAGCAGATACGCAGTATTTT. Its protein product is CASSFIADTQYF.